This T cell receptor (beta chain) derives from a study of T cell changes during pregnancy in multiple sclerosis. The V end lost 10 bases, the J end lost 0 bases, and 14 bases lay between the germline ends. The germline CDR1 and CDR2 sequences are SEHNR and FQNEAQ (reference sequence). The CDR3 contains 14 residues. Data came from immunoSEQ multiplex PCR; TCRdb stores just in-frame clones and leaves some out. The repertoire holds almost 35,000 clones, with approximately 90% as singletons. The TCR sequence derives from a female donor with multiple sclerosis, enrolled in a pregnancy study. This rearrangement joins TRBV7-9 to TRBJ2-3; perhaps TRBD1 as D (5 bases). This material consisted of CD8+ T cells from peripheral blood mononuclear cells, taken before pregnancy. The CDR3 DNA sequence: TGTGCCATGGAATCTAGACAGAGCACAGATACGCAGTATTTT. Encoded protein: CAMESRQSTDTQYF.